Many counts were recorded for the clone carrying this T cell receptor beta chain. Its specificity is unknown. The entry originates in a study of human T cells and chemical hapten exposure. Study-level background: For the roughly 24-week duration of the study, patients were given weekly doses of diphenylcyclopropenone on the scalp.

TCRdb re-analysed the RACE reads in MiXCR, keeping a single row per CDR3 protein. The sample has approximately 80,000 distinct CDR3 sequences, around 13% seen once. The germline V and J ends were trimmed by 4 bases and 5 bases, with 9 bases remaining between them. The CDR3 runs to 12 residues. In germline, CDR1 is SQVTM, CDR2 ANQGSEA. Study observations and caveats: Expanded TCRs showed more large CDR3 clusters than pre-sensitization or healthy control sets. PT1 expanded TCR counts correlated positively with patch test score.

Stated time point: patch test 3, about 24 weeks after DPC sensitization. The treatment here: therapeutic diphenylcyclopropenone sensitization with weekly scalp DPC. Each donor was an alopecia patient between 18 and 70 years of age who qualified for DPC. The sample consisted of whole blood, taken in connection with sensitization to the hapten diphenylcyclopropenone (DPC). The source of this sequence is a woman aged 50 to 65 with alopecia areata. Some clones in this sample may be carry-over from other donors' samples. This chain uses TRBV29-1 with TRBJ1-5; tentative D call: TRBD1 (6 bases). In DNA, the CDR3 is TGCAGCGTTGGAGGGGGGGATCAGCCCCAGCATTTT. This translates into CSVGGGDQPQHF.